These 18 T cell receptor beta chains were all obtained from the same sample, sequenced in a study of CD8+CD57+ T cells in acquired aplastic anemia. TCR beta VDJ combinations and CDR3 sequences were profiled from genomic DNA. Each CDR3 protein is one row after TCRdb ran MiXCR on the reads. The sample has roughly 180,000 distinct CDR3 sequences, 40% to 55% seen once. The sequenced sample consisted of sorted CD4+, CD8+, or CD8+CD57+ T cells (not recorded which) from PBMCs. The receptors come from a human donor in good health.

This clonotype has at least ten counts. The CDR3 DNA reads as TGTGCCAGCAGTTACGACCGACTAGCGGGGGGAGAGCAGTTCTTC. It is translated as CASSYDRLAGGEQFF. The rearrangement links TRBV6-6 to TRBJ2-1; 13 nucleotides align to TRBD2. The ends lost 2 bases at V and 10 bases at J; junction bases unmatched: 5. Looked up from germline, CDR1 is MNHNY and CDR2 is SVGAGI (reference sequence). The length of the CDR3 is 15 residues.

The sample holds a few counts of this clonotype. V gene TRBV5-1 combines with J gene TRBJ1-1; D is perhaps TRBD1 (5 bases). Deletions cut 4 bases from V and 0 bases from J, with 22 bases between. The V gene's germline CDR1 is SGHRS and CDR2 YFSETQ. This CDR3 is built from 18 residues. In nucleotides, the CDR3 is TGCGCCAGCAGCCCTCGGGCAGGGACTACGTTCATGAACACTGAAGCTTTCTTT. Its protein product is CASSPRAGTTFMNTEAFF. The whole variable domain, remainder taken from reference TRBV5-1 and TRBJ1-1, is KAGVTQTPRYLIKTRGQQVTLSCSPISGHRSVSWYQQTPGQGLQFLFEYFSETQRNKGNFPGRFSGRQFSNSRSEMNVSTLELGDSALYLCASSPRAGTTFMNTEAFFGQGTRLTVV.

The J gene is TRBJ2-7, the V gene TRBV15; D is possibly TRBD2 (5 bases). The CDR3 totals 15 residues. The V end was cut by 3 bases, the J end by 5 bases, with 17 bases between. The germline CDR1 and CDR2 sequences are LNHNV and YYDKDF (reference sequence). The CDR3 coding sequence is TGTGCCACCAGCAGTCTGCGGCGCTCCGGGAACGAGCAGTACTTC. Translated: CATSSLRRSGNEQYF.

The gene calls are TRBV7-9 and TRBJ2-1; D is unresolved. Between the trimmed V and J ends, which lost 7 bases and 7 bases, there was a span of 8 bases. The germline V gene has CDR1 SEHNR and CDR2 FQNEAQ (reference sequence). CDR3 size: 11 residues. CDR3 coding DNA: TGTGCCAGCAAGGATGCGAATGAGCAGTTCTTC. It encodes CASKDANEQFF.

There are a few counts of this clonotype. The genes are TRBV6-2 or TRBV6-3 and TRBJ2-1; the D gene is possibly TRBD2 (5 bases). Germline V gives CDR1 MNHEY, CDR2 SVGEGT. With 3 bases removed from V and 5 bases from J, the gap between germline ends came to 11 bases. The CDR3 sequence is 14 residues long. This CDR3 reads CASSYTSPHNEQFF. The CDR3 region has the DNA TGTGCCAGCAGTTATACTAGTCCCCACAATGAGCAGTTCTTC.

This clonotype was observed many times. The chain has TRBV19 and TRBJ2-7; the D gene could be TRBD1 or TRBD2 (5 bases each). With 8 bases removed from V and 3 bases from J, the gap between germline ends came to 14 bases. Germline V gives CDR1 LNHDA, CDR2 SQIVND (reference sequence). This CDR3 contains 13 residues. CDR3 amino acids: CASGAAAGYEQYF. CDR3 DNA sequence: TGTGCCAGTGGGGCCGCGGCGGGCTACGAGCAGTACTTC.

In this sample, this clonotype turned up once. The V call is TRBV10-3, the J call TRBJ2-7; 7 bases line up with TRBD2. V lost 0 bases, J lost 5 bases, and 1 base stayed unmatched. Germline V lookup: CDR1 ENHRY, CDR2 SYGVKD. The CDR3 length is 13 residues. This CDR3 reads CAISESGGNEQYF. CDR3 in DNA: TGTGCCATCAGTGAGTCGGGAGGGAACGAGCAGTACTTC.

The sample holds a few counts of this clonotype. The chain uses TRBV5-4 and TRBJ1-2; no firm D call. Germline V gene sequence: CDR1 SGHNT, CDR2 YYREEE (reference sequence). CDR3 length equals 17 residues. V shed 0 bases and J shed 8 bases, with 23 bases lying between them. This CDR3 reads CASSLERPGKSPGGYTF. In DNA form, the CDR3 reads TGTGCCAGCAGCTTGGAGAGGCCGGGAAAAAGCCCGGGAGGCTACACCTTC.

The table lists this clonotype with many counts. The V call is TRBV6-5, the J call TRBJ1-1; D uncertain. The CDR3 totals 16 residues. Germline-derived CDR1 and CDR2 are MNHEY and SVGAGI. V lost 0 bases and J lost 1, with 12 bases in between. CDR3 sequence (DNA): TGTGCCAGCAGTTACTCGGTCAGGTTGCGGAACACTGAAGCTTTCTTT. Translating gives CASSYSVRLRNTEAFF.

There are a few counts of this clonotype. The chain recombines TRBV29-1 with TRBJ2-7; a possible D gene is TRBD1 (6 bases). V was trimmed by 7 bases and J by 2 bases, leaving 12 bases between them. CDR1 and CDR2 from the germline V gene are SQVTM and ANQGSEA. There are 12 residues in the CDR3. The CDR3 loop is CSARTEAYEQYF. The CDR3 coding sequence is TGCAGCGCCCGGACAGAAGCCTACGAGCAGTACTTC.

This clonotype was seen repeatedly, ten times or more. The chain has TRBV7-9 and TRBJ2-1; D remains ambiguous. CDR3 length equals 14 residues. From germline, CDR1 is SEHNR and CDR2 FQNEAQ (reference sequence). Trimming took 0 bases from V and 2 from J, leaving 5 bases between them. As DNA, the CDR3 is TGTGCCAGCAGCTTAGCAAGAGCCTACAATGAGCAGTTCTTC. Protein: CASSLARAYNEQFF.

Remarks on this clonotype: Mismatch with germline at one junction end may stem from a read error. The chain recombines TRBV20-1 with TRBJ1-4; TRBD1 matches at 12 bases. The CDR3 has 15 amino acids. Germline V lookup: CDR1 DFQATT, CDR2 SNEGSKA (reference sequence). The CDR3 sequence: CSAVPGQGAGENLFF. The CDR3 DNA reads TGCAGTGCTGTCCCGGGACAGGGGGCAGGAGAAAATCTGTTTTTT.

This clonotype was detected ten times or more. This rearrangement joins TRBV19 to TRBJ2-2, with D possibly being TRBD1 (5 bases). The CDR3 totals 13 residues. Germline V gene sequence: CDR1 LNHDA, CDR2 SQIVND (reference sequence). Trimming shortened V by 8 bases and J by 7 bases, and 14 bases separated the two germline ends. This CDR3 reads CASFERGGGELFF. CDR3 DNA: TGTGCCAGTTTCGAAAGGGGCGGCGGGGAGCTGTTTTTT.

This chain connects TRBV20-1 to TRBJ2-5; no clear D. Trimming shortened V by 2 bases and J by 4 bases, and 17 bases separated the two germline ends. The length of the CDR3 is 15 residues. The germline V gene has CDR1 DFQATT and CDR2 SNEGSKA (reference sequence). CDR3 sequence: CSARFTRATRETQYF. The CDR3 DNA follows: TGCAGTGCTAGATTCACCCGAGCCACCCGAGAGACCCAGTACTTC.

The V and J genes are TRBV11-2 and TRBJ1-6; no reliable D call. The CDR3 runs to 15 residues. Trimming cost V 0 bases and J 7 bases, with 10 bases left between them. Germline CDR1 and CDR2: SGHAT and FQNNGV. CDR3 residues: CASSLDFAGNSPLHF. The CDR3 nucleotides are TGTGCCAGCAGCTTAGATTTTGCAGGCAATTCACCCCTCCACTTT.

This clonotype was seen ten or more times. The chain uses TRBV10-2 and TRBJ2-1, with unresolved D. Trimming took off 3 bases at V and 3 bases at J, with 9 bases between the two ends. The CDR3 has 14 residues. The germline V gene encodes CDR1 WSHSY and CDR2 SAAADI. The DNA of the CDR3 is TGCGCCAGCAGTGATTTGTGGGACTACAATGAGCAGTTCTTC. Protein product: CASSDLWDYNEQFF.

The CDR3: CASSPRGTGELFF. CDR3 DNA sequence: TGTGCCAGCAGTCCCAGAGGCACCGGGGAGCTGTTTTTT. The V and J genes are TRBV28 and TRBJ2-2; D gene unclear. The CDR3 loop spans 13 amino acids. The V gene lost 5 bases and the J gene lost 4 bases, with 8 bases spanning the gap. Germline V CDR1 and CDR2: MDHEN, SYDVKM.

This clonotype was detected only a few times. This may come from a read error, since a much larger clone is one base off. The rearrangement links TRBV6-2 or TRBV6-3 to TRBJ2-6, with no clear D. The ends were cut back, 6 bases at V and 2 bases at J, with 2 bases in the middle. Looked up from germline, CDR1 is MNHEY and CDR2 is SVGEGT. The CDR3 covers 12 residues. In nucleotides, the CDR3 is TGTGCCAGCAGGGCTGGGGCCAACGTCCTGACTTTC. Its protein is CASRAGANVLTF.